The rows below give T cell receptor beta chains drawn from one sample of a study of shared clonotypes between healthy human individuals. The method was immunoSEQ multiplex PCR; TCRdb's version includes in-frame clones alone and lacks a portion of them. The repertoire holds roughly 2.5 million clones, with about 92% as singletons. The specimen was naive CD4+ T cells sorted from blood. The receptors here all came from a young man in good health. CDR3s leave out the opening cysteine and the closing phenylalanine or tryptophan.

j_call v_call cdr3_aa
TRBJ1-6 TRBV7-9 ASSRETGSGNNSPLH
TRBJ2-1 TRBV19 ASGLAGGRSYNEQF
TRBJ2-1 TRBV7-9 ASSLAGASEQF
TRBJ2-7 TRBV19 ASSIGTKSYEQY
TRBJ1-5 TRBV5-6 ASSRNSNQPQH
TRBJ2-7 TRBV2 ASSIGTGSYEQY
TRBJ2-5 TRBV29-1 SVAYGLAVGETQY
TRBJ2-7 TRBV5-1 ASRATLGFSYEQY
TRBJ1-3 TRBV30 AWSPVYSGNTIY
TRBJ2-1 TRBV7-9 ASSLQQGAYNEQF
TRBJ2-1 TRBV11-2 ASSLGGTRGNEQF
TRBJ2-1 TRBV5-1 ASSLDPGSSYNEQF
TRBJ2-3 TRBV6-5 ASRVTGGGTDTQY
TRBJ2-7 TRBV2 ASSEVQASYEQY
TRBJ1-1 TRBV5-6 ASSSAGTANTEAF
TRBJ2-7 TRBV6-1 ASTKGLAGGYEQY
TRBJ2-1 TRBV6-1 ASSAGTGWVDEQF